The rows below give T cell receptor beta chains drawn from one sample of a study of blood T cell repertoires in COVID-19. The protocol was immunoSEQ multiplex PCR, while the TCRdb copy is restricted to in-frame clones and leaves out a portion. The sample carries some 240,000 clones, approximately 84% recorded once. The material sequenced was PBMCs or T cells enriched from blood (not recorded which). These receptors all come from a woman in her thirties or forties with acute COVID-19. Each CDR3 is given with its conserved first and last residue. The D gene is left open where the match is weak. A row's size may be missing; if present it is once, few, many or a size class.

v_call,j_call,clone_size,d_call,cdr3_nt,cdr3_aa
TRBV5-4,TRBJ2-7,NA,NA,TGTGCCAGCAGCTTGCCTGGCGGGGGCCCCTACGAGCAGTACTTC,CASSLPGGGPYEQYF
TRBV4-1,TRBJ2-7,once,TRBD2,TGCGCCAGCAGCCAGGTGGGACTAGCAGGCGAGCAGTACTTC,CASSQVGLAGEQYF
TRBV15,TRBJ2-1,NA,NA,TGTGCCACCAGCAGAGATCAAAGCTATAGCTCCTACAATGAGCAGTTCTTC,CATSRDQSYSSYNEQFF
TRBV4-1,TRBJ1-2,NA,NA,TGCGCCAGCAGCCCAATCGGACAAAACTATGGCTACACCTTC,CASSPIGQNYGYTF
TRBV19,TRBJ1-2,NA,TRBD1,TGTGCCAGTAGTATGGGACAGATCTATGGCTACACCTTC,CASSMGQIYGYTF
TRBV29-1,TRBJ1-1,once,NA,TGCAGCAGTGCGGGGACGGTGAACACTGAAGCTTTCTTT,CSSAGTVNTEAFF
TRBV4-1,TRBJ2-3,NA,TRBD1,TGCGCCAGCAGCCCGGACAGGGGGCGCACAGATACGCAGTATTTT,CASSPDRGRTDTQYF
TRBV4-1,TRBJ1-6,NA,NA,TGCGCCAGCAGCCTCCGGGACACCGTCAGCTCCTATAATTCACCCCTCCACTTT,CASSLRDTVSSYNSPLHF
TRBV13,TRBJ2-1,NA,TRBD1,TGTGCCAGCTTAGGGACAGGGAATAGAGATGAGCAGTTCTTC,CASLGTGNRDEQFF
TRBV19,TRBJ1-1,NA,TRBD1,TGTGCCAGTAGTAAGGACAGGGTGAACACTGAAGCTTTCTTT,CASSKDRVNTEAFF
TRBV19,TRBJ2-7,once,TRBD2,TGTGCCAGCGGAAATGGACTAGCGGGACTCTACGAGCAGTACTTC,CASGNGLAGLYEQYF
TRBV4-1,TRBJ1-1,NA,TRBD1,TGCGCCAGCAGCCAAACGGGTGGTGTGGACAGGGGGCGAATCACTGAAGCTTTCTTT,CASSQTGGVDRGRITEAFF
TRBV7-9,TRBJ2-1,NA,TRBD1,TGTGCCAGCAGTCGACAGGGGGCCGGGGAGCAGTTCTTC,CASSRQGAGEQFF
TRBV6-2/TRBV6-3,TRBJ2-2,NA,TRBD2,TGTGCCAGCAGTTACGAGGTGGGAGGGCCAGCCGGGGAGCTGTTTTTT,CASSYEVGGPAGELFF
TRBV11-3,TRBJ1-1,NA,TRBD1,TGTGCCAGCAACCCGACAGGGGCATTGAACACTGAAGCTTTCTTT,CASNPTGALNTEAFF
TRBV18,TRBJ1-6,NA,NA,TGTGCCAGCTCACCACAAAATACAGGGCACTCACCCCTCCACTTT,CASSPQNTGHSPLHF